This T cell receptor beta chain was retrieved from a study of control samples from healthy donors and cancer patients. Using immunoSEQ multiplex PCR, the repertoire was profiled, and TCRdb retains in-frame clones only, with some absent. The data show about 410,000 clones, approximately 92% seen once. Germline values: CDR1 MDHEN, CDR2 SYDVKM. The CDR3 contains 16 residues. V lost 6 bases and J lost 1; bases outside the gene matches: 7. The rearrangement joins TRBV28 to TRBJ2-3, with 10 nucleotides matching TRBD2. The source of this sequence is a man aged 40-49 years with head and neck cancer. Sequencing was performed on PBMCs. The CDR3 sequence: CASRAGLAGGTDTQYF. The CDR3 DNA reads TGTGCCAGCAGGGCCGGCCTAGCGGGGGGCACAGATACGCAGTATTTT.